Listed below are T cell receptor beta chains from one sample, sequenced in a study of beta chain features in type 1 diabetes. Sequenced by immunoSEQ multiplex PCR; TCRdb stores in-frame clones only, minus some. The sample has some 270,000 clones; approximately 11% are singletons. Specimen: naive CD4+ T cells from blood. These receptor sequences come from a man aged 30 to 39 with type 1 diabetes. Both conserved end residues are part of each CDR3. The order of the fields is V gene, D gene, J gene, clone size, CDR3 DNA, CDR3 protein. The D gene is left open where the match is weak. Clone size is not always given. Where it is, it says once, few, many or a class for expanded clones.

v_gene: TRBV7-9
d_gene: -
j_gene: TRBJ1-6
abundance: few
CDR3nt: TGTGCCAGCAGCTCCGGGATAGACAATTCACCCCTCCACTTT
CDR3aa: CASSSGIDNSPLHF

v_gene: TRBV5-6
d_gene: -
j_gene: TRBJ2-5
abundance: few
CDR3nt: TGTGCCAGCAGCTTGGGGCAGTACCAAGAGACCCAGTACTTC
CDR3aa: CASSLGQYQETQYF

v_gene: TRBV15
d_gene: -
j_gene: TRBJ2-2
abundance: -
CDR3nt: TGTGCCACCGGGTCCGAGGCGCTGGGCACCGGGGAGCTGTTTTTT
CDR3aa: CATGSEALGTGELFF

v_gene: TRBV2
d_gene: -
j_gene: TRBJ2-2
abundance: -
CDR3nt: TGTGCCAGCACACCCAGGGTAGCCGGGGAGCTGTTTTTT
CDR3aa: CASTPRVAGELFF

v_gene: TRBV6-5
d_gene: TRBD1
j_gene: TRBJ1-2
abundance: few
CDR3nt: TGTGCCAGCAGTTATCAGACAGGGCCCTATGGCTACACCTTC
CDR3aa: CASSYQTGPYGYTF

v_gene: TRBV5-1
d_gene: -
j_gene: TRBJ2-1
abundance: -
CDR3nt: TGCGCCAGCAGCTGGGCAGGGGAAGGGTCCTACAATGAGCAGTTCTTC
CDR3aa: CASSWAGEGSYNEQFF

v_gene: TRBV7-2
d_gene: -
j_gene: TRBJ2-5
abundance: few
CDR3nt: TGTGCCAGCAGCTTATCAGGGTCAGAGACCCAGTACTTC
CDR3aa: CASSLSGSETQYF

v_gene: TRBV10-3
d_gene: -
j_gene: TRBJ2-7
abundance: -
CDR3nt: TGTGCCATCAGCCGACCCACCGGGGGCGAGCAGTACTTC
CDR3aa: CAISRPTGGEQYF

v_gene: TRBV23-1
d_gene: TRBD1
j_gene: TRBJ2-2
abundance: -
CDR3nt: TGCGCCAGCCTAGGGACAGGGAACACCGGGGAGCTGTTTTTT
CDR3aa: CASLGTGNTGELFF

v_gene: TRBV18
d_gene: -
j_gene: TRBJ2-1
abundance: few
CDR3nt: TGTGCCAGCTCACCGGACAGAAGCTCCTACAATGAGCAGTTCTTC
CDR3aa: CASSPDRSSYNEQFF

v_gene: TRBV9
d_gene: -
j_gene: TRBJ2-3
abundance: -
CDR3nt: TGTGCCAGCAGCGTAGCCTCCACAGATACGCAGTATTTT
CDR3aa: CASSVASTDTQYF

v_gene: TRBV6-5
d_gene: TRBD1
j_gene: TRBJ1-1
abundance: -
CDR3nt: TGTGCCAGCAGTTCCCCGGGGACAGGGGGGAACACTGAAGCTTTCTTT
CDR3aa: CASSSPGTGGNTEAFF

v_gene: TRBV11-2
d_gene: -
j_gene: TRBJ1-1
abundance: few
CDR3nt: TGTGCCAGCAGCTTAGATCAGGGTACTGAAGCTTTCTTT
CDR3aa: CASSLDQGTEAFF

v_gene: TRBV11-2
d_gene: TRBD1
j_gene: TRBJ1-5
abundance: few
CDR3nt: TGTGCCAGCAGCTTGACAGGGGGCAATCAGCCCCAGCATTTT
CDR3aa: CASSLTGGNQPQHF

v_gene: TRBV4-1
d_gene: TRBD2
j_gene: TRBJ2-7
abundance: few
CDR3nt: TGCGCCAGCAGCCAACCGCGGGGGAGGACAACCTACGAGCAGTACTTC
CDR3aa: CASSQPRGRTTYEQYF

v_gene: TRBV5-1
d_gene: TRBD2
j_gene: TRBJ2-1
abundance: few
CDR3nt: TGCGCCAGCAGTTCGCCTAGCGGGGGTCGATCCTACAATGAGCAGTTCTTC
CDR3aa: CASSSPSGGRSYNEQFF

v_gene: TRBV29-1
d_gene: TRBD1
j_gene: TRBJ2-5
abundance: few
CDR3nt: TGCAGCGTTACTAAGGGACAGGGTAAAGAGACCCAGTACTTC
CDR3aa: CSVTKGQGKETQYF

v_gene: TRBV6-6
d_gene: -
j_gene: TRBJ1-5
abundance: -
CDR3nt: TGTGCCAGCAGTAAAACGGATCAGCCCCAGCATTTT
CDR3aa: CASSKTDQPQHF

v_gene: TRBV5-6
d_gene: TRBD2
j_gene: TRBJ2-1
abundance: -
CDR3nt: TGTGCCAGCCGTCCTCTAGCGGGGGAGTCCTACAATGAGCAGTTCTTC
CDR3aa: CASRPLAGESYNEQFF

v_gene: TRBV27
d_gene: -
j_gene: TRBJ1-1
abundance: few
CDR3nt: TGTGCCAGCAGTTTGGTCAGGAACACTGAAGCTTTCTTT
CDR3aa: CASSLVRNTEAFF

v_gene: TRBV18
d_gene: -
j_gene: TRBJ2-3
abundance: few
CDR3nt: TGTGCCAGCTCACGTCCTAGCACAGATACGCAGTATTTT
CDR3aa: CASSRPSTDTQYF

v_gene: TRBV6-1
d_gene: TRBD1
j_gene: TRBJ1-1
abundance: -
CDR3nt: TGTGCCAGCGGGGACAGGGCGAACACTGAAGCTTTCTTT
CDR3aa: CASGDRANTEAFF

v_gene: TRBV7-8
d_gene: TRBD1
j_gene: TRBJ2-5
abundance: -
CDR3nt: TGTGCCAGCTTCTCCCCGGGGACAGGTCAAGAGACCCAGTACTTC
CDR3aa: CASFSPGTGQETQYF

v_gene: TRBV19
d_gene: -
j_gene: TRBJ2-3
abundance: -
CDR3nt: TGTGCCAGTAGTATTAGTGGTGCCACAGATACGCAGTATTTT
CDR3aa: CASSISGATDTQYF

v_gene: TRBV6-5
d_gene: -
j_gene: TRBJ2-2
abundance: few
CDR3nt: TGTGCCAGCAGTTCCCAGGGAACCGGGGAGCTGTTTTTT
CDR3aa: CASSSQGTGELFF

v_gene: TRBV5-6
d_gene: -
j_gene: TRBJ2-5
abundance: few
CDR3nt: TGTGCCAGCAGCTTCGCAGGGTTGGGAGAGACCCAGTACTTC
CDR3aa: CASSFAGLGETQYF

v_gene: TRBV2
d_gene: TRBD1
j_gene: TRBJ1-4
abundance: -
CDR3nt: TGTGCCAGCAGTGACGGGACAGGGGATGGAAAACTGTTTTTT
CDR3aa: CASSDGTGDGKLFF

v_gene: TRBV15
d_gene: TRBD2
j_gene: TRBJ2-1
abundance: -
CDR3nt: TGTGCCACCAGCAGAGATCTGACTAGCGGGGGGGTGGGTGAGCAGTTCTTC
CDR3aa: CATSRDLTSGGVGEQFF

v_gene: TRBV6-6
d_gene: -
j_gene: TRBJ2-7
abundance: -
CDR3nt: TGTGCCAGCAGGACGAGACAGGCGCCCTACGAGCAGTACTTC
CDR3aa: CASRTRQAPYEQYF

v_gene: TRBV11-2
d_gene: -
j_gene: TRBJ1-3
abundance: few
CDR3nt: TGTGCCAGCAGCCCTCGCGACACCATATATTTT
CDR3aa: CASSPRDTIYF

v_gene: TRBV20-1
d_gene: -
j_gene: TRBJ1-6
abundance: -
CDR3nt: TGCAGTGCTAGAGAGTACCGGGGGGTCCACTTT
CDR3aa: CSAREYRGVHF

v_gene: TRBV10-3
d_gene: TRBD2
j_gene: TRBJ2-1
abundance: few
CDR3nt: TGTGCCGTCGGGACTAGCGGCCTCATTGAGCAGTTCTTC
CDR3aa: CAVGTSGLIEQFF

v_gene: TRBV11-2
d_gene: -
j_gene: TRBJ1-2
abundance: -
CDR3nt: TGTGCCAGCAGTGCAGACTGGCAGGGAGGAGGCTACACCTTC
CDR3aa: CASSADWQGGGYTF

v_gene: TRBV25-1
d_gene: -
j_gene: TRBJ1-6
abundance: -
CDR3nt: TGTGCCAGCAGTGAAGGACAGTGGACTAATTCACCCCTCCACTTT
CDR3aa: CASSEGQWTNSPLHF

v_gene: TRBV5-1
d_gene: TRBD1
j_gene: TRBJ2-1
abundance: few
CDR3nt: TGCGCCAGCAGCTTTCGGACAGGGGGCAATGAGCAGTTCTTC
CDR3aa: CASSFRTGGNEQFF

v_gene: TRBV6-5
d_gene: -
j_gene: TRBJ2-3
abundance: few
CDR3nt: TGTGCCAGCAGTCCGAGCGGAGAAGGCACAGATACGCAGTATTTT
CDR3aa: CASSPSGEGTDTQYF

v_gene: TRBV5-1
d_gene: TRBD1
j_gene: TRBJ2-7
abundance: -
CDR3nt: TGCGCCAGCAGCTTACAGGGGGCCTCCGAGCAGTACTTC
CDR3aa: CASSLQGASEQYF

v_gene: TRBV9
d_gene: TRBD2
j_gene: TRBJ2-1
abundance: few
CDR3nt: TGTGCCAGCAGCGCCCTCGGGGGGACCTCCTACAATGAGCAGTTCTTC
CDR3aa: CASSALGGTSYNEQFF

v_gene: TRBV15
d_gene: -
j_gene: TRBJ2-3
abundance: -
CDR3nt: TGTGCCACCAGCAGAGCGGGGTCCCTCGGTACGCAGTATTTT
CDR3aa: CATSRAGSLGTQYF

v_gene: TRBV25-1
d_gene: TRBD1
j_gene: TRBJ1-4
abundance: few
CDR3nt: TGTGCCAGCAGTGCCAGGGGGCAAGGTGAAAAACTGTTTTTT
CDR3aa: CASSARGQGEKLFF

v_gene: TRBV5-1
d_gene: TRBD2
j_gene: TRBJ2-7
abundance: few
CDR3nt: TGCGCCAGCAGCTCAGGACTAGCGGGGTTCGATGAGCAGTACTTC
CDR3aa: CASSSGLAGFDEQYF

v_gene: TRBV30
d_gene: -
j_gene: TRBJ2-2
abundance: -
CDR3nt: TGTGCCTGGAGTGTACGGTTCTCGGAGCTGTTTTTT
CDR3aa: CAWSVRFSELFF

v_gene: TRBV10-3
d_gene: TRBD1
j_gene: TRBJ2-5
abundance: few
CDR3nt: TGTGCCATCAGCGCCGGGACAGGGAAGGGTCAAGAGACCCAGTACTTC
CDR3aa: CAISAGTGKGQETQYF

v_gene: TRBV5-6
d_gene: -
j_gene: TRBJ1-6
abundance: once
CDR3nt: TGTGCCAGCAGCTTGGGGGGAGGGCTTGGTTCACCCCTCCACTTT
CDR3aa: CASSLGGGLGSPLHF

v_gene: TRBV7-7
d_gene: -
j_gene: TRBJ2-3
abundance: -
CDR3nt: TGTGCTAGCAGCTCAGGCGGGGGCACAGATACGCAGTATTTT
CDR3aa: CASSSGGGTDTQYF

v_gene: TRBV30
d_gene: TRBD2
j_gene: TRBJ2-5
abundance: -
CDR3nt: TGTGCCTGGAGTGTAGGTCTGGGGGGGAGTGCCCAGTACTTC
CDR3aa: CAWSVGLGGSAQYF

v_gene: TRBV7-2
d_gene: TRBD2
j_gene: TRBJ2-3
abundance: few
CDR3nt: TGTGCCAGCAGCTTAGTACTAGCGGGGGGGCCAACAGATACGCAGTATTTT
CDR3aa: CASSLVLAGGPTDTQYF

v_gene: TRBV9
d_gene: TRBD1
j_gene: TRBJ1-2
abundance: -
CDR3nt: TGTGCCAGCAGCATGCTAGGGACAGGGTCTGGCTACACCTTC
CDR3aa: CASSMLGTGSGYTF

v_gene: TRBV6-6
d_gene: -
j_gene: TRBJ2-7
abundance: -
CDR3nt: TGTGCCAGCAGTTCGTTGATTTACCAAAATTCGGGGGAGCAGTACTTC
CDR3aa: CASSSLIYQNSGEQYF

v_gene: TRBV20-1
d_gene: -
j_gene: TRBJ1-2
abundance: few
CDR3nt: TGCAGTGCTAGCAGGGAAGGGGGCTACACCTTC
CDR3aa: CSASREGGYTF

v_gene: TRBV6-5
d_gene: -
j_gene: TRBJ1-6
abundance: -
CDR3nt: TGTGCCAGCAGTTACTCGGACTTCTATTCACCCCTCCACTTT
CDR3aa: CASSYSDFYSPLHF

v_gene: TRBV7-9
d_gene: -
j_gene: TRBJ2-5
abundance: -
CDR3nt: TGTGCCAGCAGCTTCGGGCAGGGACAAGAGACCCAGTACTTC
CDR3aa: CASSFGQGQETQYF

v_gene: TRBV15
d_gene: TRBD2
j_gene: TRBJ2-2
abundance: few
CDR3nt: TGTGCCACCAGCAGAGATGGACTAGCGGGGAACACCGGGGAGCTGTTTTTT
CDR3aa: CATSRDGLAGNTGELFF

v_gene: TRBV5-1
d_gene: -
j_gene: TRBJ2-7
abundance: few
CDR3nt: TGCGCCAGCAGCTTGAGACAGGCCACAGACTACGAGCAGTACTTC
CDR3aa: CASSLRQATDYEQYF

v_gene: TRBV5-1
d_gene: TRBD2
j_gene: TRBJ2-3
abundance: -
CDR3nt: TGCGCCAGCAGCTTGGGGACTAGCGCATTCACAGATACGCAGTATTTT
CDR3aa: CASSLGTSAFTDTQYF